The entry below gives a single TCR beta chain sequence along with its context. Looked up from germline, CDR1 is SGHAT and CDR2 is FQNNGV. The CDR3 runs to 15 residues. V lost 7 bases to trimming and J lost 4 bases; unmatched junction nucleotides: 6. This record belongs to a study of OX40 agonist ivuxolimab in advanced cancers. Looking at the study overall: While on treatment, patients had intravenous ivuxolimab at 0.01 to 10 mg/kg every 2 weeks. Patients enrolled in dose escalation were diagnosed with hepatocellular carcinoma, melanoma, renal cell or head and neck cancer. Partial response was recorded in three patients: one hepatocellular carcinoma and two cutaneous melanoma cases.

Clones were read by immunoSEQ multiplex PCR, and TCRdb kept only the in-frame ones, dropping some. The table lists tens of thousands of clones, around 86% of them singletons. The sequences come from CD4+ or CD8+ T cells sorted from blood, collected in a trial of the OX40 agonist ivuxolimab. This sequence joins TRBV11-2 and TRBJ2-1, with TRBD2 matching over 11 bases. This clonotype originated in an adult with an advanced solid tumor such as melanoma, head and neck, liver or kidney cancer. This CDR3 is CASTPLAGGYNEQFF. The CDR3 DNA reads TGTGCCAGCACCCCCCTAGCGGGGGGTTACAATGAGCAGTTCTTC.